This T cell receptor (beta chain) was recovered during a study of CD8 T cells in Susac syndrome. The ends were cut back, 3 bases at V and 1 base at J, with 12 bases in the middle. This CDR3 contains 14 residues. CDR1 DFQATT and CDR2 SNEGSKA come from the germline V gene (reference sequence). Random-hexamer reverse transcription was applied to roughly 0.45 to 1 ug RNA. One entry per CDR3 protein, called by TCRdb with MiXCR from the immunoSEQ multiplex PCR reads. The table lists about 140,000 distinct CDR3 sequences, approximately 95% of them singletons, with approximately 0.11% in the top ten. This clonotype occurred once.

The chain links TRBV20-1 to TRBJ1-1, with a weak D call TRBD1 (5 bases). The receptor was isolated from a human donor with multiple sclerosis. Sequenced sample: CD4+ T cells from PBMCs. The CDR3 bases are TGCAGTGCTAGGGGGGACTCTCGGAACACTGAAGCTTTCTTT. It translates to CSARGDSRNTEAFF.